Below are 23 T cell receptor beta chains sequenced from a single sample in a study of shared clonotypes between healthy human individuals. The assay was immunoSEQ multiplex PCR, and TCRdb's table has in-frame clones only and misses some. The sample lists some 2,500,000 clones; over 85% were seen once. The specimen sequenced was naive CD4+ T cells from PBMCs. Subset here: CD45RA+ positively selected. All receptors come from a man between 18 and 35 years old in good health. Some clones in this sample may be carry-over from other donors' samples.

The rearrangement joins TRBV19 to TRBJ1-1; D gene ambiguous. The CDR3 covers 14 residues. Germline V gene data show CDR1 as LNHDA and CDR2 as SQIVND (reference sequence). The V end lost 6 bases, the J end lost 3 bases, and 14 bases lay between the germline ends. The CDR3 DNA reads TGTGCCAGTAGAGAGAGACCTCGGGACACTGAAGCTTTCTTT. Amino acid sequence: CASRERPRDTEAFF.

This chain uses TRBV2 with TRBJ2-3, with a possible D match to TRBD2 (5 bases). The CDR3 has 15 residues. Trimming stripped 1 base from V and 4 bases from J, with 12 bases between. Per germline, CDR1 SNHLY and CDR2 FYNNEI. This CDR3 reads CASSEERAGSDTQYF. The CDR3 nucleotides are TGTGCCAGCAGTGAAGAGAGGGCCGGATCAGATACGCAGTATTTT.

The chain has TRBV7-9 and TRBJ2-7; D unclear. The V and J ends lost 5 bases and 7 bases respectively, with 12 bases between them. Germline loops: CDR1 SEHNR, CDR2 FQNEAQ (reference sequence). This CDR3 spans 12 amino acids. The chain's CDR3 is CASSLPHSEQYF. The CDR3, as DNA: TGTGCCAGCAGCCTACCCCATTCGGAGCAGTACTTC.

The chain couples TRBV6-1 to TRBJ2-7; D unclear. The CDR3 is 13 residues long. Trimming removed 0 bases at V and 4 bases at J, with 7 bases between. In germline, CDR1 is MNHNS, CDR2 SASEGT. In nucleotides, the CDR3 is TGTGCCAGCAGTGAAGCGTTTCTATACGAGCAGTACTTC. It encodes CASSEAFLYEQYF.

This clone showed up just once. This chain connects TRBV19 to TRBJ1-5; 7 bases match TRBD1. J gave up 2 bases and V 6 bases, and 16 bases lay outside the gene matches. CDR3 length: 18 amino acids. Germline assignment: CDR1 LNHDA and CDR2 SQIVND (reference sequence). CDR3 sequence reads: CASRGGKGARRGNQPQHF. The CDR3, as DNA: TGTGCCAGTAGAGGAGGGAAGGGGGCACGGCGGGGCAATCAGCCCCAGCATTTT.

Only one count was recorded for this clone. This chain connects TRBV28 to TRBJ1-2; D unclear. The V end was cut by 1 base, the J end by 4 bases, with 10 bases between. The CDR3 contains 14 residues. Germline V gene lookup returns CDR1 MDHEN and CDR2 SYDVKM. Written as DNA, the CDR3 is TGTGCCAGCAGTTTATACGGGATGGGCTATGGCTACACCTTC. Encoded protein: CASSLYGMGYGYTF.

The CDR3, as DNA: TGTGCCAGCAGTAGTCCGGGACAGGGGACAACTTATGGCTACACCTTC. Its translation is CASSSPGQGTTYGYTF. The V call is TRBV28, the J call TRBJ1-2; 10 bases fit TRBD1. Trimming cost V 5 bases and J 5 bases; bases outside gene matches: 11. The CDR3 extends over 16 amino acids. CDR1 is MDHEN and CDR2 is SYDVKM in the germline V gene.

V is TRBV29-1 and J is TRBJ2-1, with 8 bases aligning to TRBD1. CDR1 SQVTM and CDR2 ANQGSEA come from the germline V gene. J lost 3 bases, V lost 4 bases, and 5 bases had no gene match. The CDR3 totals 14 residues. The CDR3 protein is CSVGRQGRYNEQFF. CDR3 bases: TGCAGCGTTGGACGACAGGGGCGCTACAATGAGCAGTTCTTC.

The V gene is TRBV4-3, the J gene TRBJ2-5, with D possibly being TRBD1 (5 bases). Matching the DNA end better, TRBJ2-7 makes the J call doubtful. There are 15 residues in the CDR3. CDR1 and CDR2 from the germline V gene are LGHNA and YSLEER. As DNA, the CDR3 is TGCGCCAGCAGCCCAGGGCCAAGCGATCGGTACGAGCAGTACTTC. Protein sequence: CASSPGPSDRYEQYF.

The chain has TRBV16 and TRBJ1-4; D ambiguous. V dropped 4 bases and J dropped 8 bases, with 17 bases sitting between them. This CDR3 is built from 15 residues. Germline lookup yields CDR1 KGHSY and CDR2 FQNENV. The CDR3, as DNA: TGTGCCAGCAGCCTCCATGGCAGCGGGGAGGAAAAACTGTTTTTT. Its protein product is CASSLHGSGEEKLFF.

The V call is TRBV19, the J call TRBJ1-1, with D uncertain. Trimming removed 3 bases at V and 0 bases at J, with 11 bases between. The germline V gene encodes CDR1 LNHDA and CDR2 SQIVND (reference sequence). This CDR3 has 15 residues. The chain's CDR3 is CASSIRASLNTEAFF. In nucleotides, the CDR3 is TGTGCCAGTAGTATTCGGGCCAGCCTGAACACTGAAGCTTTCTTT.

This sequence joins TRBV7-3 and TRBJ2-1; the D call may be TRBD1 or TRBD2 (6 bases each). The germline V and J ends were trimmed by 1 base and 1 base, with 17 bases remaining between them. CDR3 size: 18 residues. Germline CDR1 SGHTA, CDR2 FQGTGA. The DNA of the CDR3 is TGTGCCAGCAGCTTAAGAGGAGGGACACTAGGTTCCTACAATGAGCAGTTCTTC. Translating it yields CASSLRGGTLGSYNEQFF.

The chain combines TRBV28 with TRBJ1-3, with no clear D. The CDR3 totals 15 residues. Germline lookup yields CDR1 MDHEN and CDR2 SYDVKM. The ends were cut back, 5 bases at V and 0 bases at J, with 11 bases in the middle. The CDR3 spells CASSLSRFSGNTIYF. In DNA, the CDR3 is TGTGCCAGCAGTCTTTCAAGGTTCTCTGGAAACACCATATATTTT.

The V call is TRBV29-1, the J call TRBJ1-1, with TRBD1 identical over 7 bases. CDR3 size: 15 residues. V trimming: 3 bases; J trimming: 0 bases; junction bases outside the gene matches: 7. Germline assignment: CDR1 SQVTM and CDR2 ANQGSEA. The CDR3 protein is CSVEGWTGMNTEAFF. CDR3 sequence (DNA): TGCAGCGTTGAGGGGTGGACAGGCATGAACACTGAAGCTTTCTTT.

The rearrangement uses TRBV7-9 and TRBJ2-3, with 9 positions matching TRBD2. The V segment lost 2 bases and the J segment 6 bases; nucleotides outside the gene matches: 9. Germline CDR1 SEHNR, CDR2 FQNEAQ (reference sequence). This CDR3 region has 16 residues. The CDR3 DNA reads as TGTGCCAGCAGCTTACCGGGACTAGCCCTGGGGGATACGCAGTATTTT. Translating gives CASSLPGLALGDTQYF.

The chain employs TRBV30 and TRBJ1-1; possible D gene TRBD1, 6 bases. Per germline, CDR1 GTSNPN and CDR2 SVGIG (reference sequence). Trimming stripped 8 bases from V and 6 bases from J, with 13 bases between. The CDR3 covers 11 residues. CDR3 nucleotide sequence: TGTGCCGGTTATAACAGGGCTGAAGCTTTCTTT. Amino acid sequence: CAGYNRAEAFF. The variable domain in full, completed from reference TRBV30 and TRBJ1-1, reads SQTIHQWPATLVQPVGSPLSLECTVEGTSNPNLYWYRQAAGRGLQLLFYSVGIGQISSEVPQNLSASRPQDRQFILSSKKLLLSDSGFYLCAGYNRAEAFFGQGTRLTVV.

The genes are TRBV28 and TRBJ2-2, with 9 positions matching TRBD1. Germline V gives CDR1 MDHEN, CDR2 SYDVKM. The CDR3 sequence is 18 residues long. With V trimmed by 2 bases and J by 5 bases, 12 bases remained unmatched. Here the CDR3 reads CASSLPLGGQGGTGELFF. The CDR3 region has the DNA TGTGCCAGCAGTTTACCGTTAGGGGGACAGGGAGGAACCGGGGAGCTGTTTTTT.

Only one count was recorded for this clone. Mismatch with germline at one junction end may stem from a read error. The rearrangement joins TRBV19 to TRBJ2-2; D is perhaps TRBD1 or TRBD2 (5 bases each). From germline, CDR1 is LNHDA and CDR2 SQIVND (reference sequence). CDR3 size: 13 residues. CDR3 region: CASTKGLVGVLFF. CDR3 in DNA: TGTGCCAGTACCAAGGGGTTGGTCGGGGTGCTGTTTTTT. Looking up the rest from reference TRBV19 and TRBJ2-2 gives the full variable domain: DGGITQSPKYLFRKEGQNVTLSCEQNLNHDAMYWYRQDPGQGLRLIYYSQIVNDFQKGDIAEGYSVSREKKESFPLTVTSAQKNPTAFYLCASTKGLVGVLFFGEGSRLTVL.

The CDR3 bases are TGTGCCAGTAGCATCACAGGGTCCGGGGCCAACGTCCTGACTTTC. This translates into CASSITGSGANVLTF. The chain uses TRBV19 and TRBJ2-6; D might be TRBD1 (6 bases). Trimming removed 6 bases from V and 4 bases from J, with 13 bases in between. In germline, CDR1 is LNHDA, CDR2 SQIVND (reference sequence). The CDR3 is made up of 15 amino acids.

V is TRBV29-1 and J is TRBJ2-5; unclear D gene. V was shortened by 1 base and J by 5 bases, with 14 bases between the two germline ends. CDR1 and CDR2 (germline): SQVTM, ANQGSEA. The CDR3 spans 14 residues. The CDR3 DNA reads as TGCAGCGTTGAAGGCGCGGAGCCCGGCGAGACCCAGTACTTC. Translated, it gives CSVEGAEPGETQYF. The full variable domain, with the rest looked up from reference TRBV29-1 and TRBJ2-5, is SAVISQKPSRDICQRGTSLTIQCQVDSQVTMMFWYRQQPGQSLTLIATANQGSEATYESGFVIDKFPISRPNLTFSTLTVSNMSPEDSSIYLCSVEGAEPGETQYFGPGTRLLVL.

V gene TRBV5-1 combines with J gene TRBJ1-3, with 12 positions matching TRBD1. The CDR3 runs to 15 residues. With V trimmed by 4 bases and J by 3 bases, 2 bases remained unmatched. Germline CDR1 is SGHRS and CDR2 is YFSETQ. CDR3 in DNA: TGCGCCAGCAGCGGGACAGGGGGCGGTGGAAACACCATATATTTT. Translating gives CASSGTGGGGNTIYF.

With regard to this clone: A read error may account for a junction end that differs from germline. The chain uses TRBV13 and TRBJ2-5; D may be TRBD1 or TRBD2 (5 bases each). CDR3 length: 16 amino acids. Germline assignment: CDR1 PRHDT and CDR2 FYEKMQ (reference sequence). CDR3 sequence: CASTLNRGLQEETQYF. The CDR3 coding sequence is TGTGCCAGCACCTTAAACCGGGGCCTTCAAGAAGAGACCCAGTACTTC.

This chain joins TRBV27 and TRBJ2-3; D perhaps matches TRBD2 (5 bases). The CDR3 runs to 15 residues. Germline V gene sequence: CDR1 MNHEY, CDR2 SMNVEV (reference sequence). Trimming removed 3 bases from V and 2 bases from J, with 12 bases in between. The CDR3 sequence is CASSFVLADTDTQYF. For the CDR3, the DNA is TGTGCCAGCAGTTTCGTCCTAGCAGACACAGATACGCAGTATTTT.